A selection of T cell receptor beta chains follows, all from one sample in a study of T cell changes during pregnancy in multiple sclerosis. Some clones are missing from TCRdb's copy, which holds only in-frame ones; the method was immunoSEQ multiplex PCR. The sample carries approximately 100,000 clones, almost 95% recorded once. This material consisted of peripheral blood, taken before pregnancy. The receptors stem from a female donor with multiple sclerosis, enrolled in a pregnancy study. CDR3s include the opening cysteine and the closing phenylalanine or tryptophan. D genes are given only for firm matches. Size values are once, few and many counts, or a class for expanded clones, and some rows have none.

clone size,D gene,J gene,V gene,CDR3 DNA,CDR3 protein
-,TRBD1,TRBJ2-7,TRBV27,TGTGCCAGCAGCCCCTCAGGGGGCCCCGAATTGATTGCCTACGAGCAGTACTTC,CASSPSGGPELIAYEQYF
-,TRBD2,TRBJ2-2,TRBV6-4,TGTGCCAGCAAGGGGCTAGCGGGAGAGGGGGAGCTGTTTTTT,CASKGLAGEGELFF
-,TRBD2,TRBJ2-3,TRBV11-2,TGTGCCAGCAGCAGAGGACTAGCGGGAGGAACGATCACAGATACGCAGTATTTT,CASSRGLAGGTITDTQYF
-,-,TRBJ2-7,TRBV5-4,TGTGCCAGCAGCTTGGGGGCCGGACTCGGTACGGTCAGCGAGCAGTACTTC,CASSLGAGLGTVSEQYF
-,-,TRBJ2-1,TRBV11-3,TGTGCCAGCAGCTTATCAGGGCTGAATGAGCAGTTCTTC,CASSLSGLNEQFF
-,-,TRBJ1-1,TRBV5-1,TGCGCCAGCAGCTTGGGTAAGAACACTGAAGCTTTCTTT,CASSLGKNTEAFF
-,-,TRBJ1-1,TRBV29-1,TGCAGCGTTGGAAGCGACCTTATGAACACTGAAGCTTTCTTT,CSVGSDLMNTEAFF
-,-,TRBJ1-3,TRBV6-5,TGTGCCAGCAGTTATTCGACAGTGTCTGGAAACACCATATATTTT,CASSYSTVSGNTIYF
-,TRBD2,TRBJ2-3,TRBV27,TGTGCCAGCAGTTCAACTCTAGCGGCTAGCACAGATACGCAGTATTTT,CASSSTLAASTDTQYF
-,-,TRBJ1-4,TRBV7-9,TGTGCCAGCAGCCCGGAGTTCGTTACGTGGCGGGGAAATGAAAAACTGTTTTTT,CASSPEFVTWRGNEKLFF
-,-,TRBJ1-3,TRBV30,TGTGCCTGGAGTGTCTTGTCTATATCTGGAAACACCATATATTTT,CAWSVLSISGNTIYF
-,-,TRBJ1-1,TRBV7-9,TGTGCCAGCACCCGATTCGGTTACGCGAACACTGAAGCTTTCTTT,CASTRFGYANTEAFF
-,TRBD1,TRBJ1-2,TRBV2,TGTGCCAGCAGGGGGACCGGGACAGGGCTCTTCGACTATGGCTACACCTTC,CASRGTGTGLFDYGYTF
-,-,TRBJ2-3,TRBV5-4,TGTGCCAGCAGCGAACCGGACAAGAACACAGATACGCAGTATTTT,CASSEPDKNTDTQYF
-,TRBD2,TRBJ2-7,TRBV5-5,TGTGCCAGCACAGTGGAGATGGGGCCTAGCGGGAGCTCCTACGAGCAGTACTTC,CASTVEMGPSGSSYEQYF
-,TRBD2,TRBJ2-1,TRBV6-1,TGTGCCATAGGACTAGCGGGAGGGCCTCCGGAGGAGCAGTTCTTC,CAIGLAGGPPEEQFF
-,-,TRBJ2-7,TRBV27,TGTGCCAGCAGAGAAACCCAGGGCTCCGAGCAGTACTTC,CASRETQGSEQYF
-,TRBD1,TRBJ2-7,TRBV6-1,TGTGCCAGCAGTGAGGAAGGGACAGGGGGCCACGAGCAGTACTTC,CASSEEGTGGHEQYF
-,TRBD1,TRBJ2-2,TRBV11-2,TGTGCCAGCAGCTTATTCGGGACAGCAGACGGGGAGCTGTTTTTT,CASSLFGTADGELFF
few,TRBD1,TRBJ1-1,TRBV29-1,TGCAGCGACTGGACAGGGTCTGAAGCTTTCTTT,CSDWTGSEAFF
-,-,TRBJ1-1,TRBV7-9,TGTGCCAGCAGTGCCCAGGTGAACACTGAAGCTTTCTTT,CASSAQVNTEAFF
-,-,TRBJ2-5,TRBV13,TGTGCCAGCAGCTTGGGCCCGAACAGGGCCGAGACCCAGTACTTC,CASSLGPNRAETQYF
-,TRBD2,TRBJ2-1,TRBV5-1,TGCGCCAGCCTCCCCGTGGCGGGAGTAGCCTACAATGAGCAGTTCTTC,CASLPVAGVAYNEQFF
-,TRBD2,TRBJ2-7,TRBV6-5,TGTGCCAGCAGAAGGACTAGCTACGAGCAGTACTTC,CASRRTSYEQYF
-,TRBD1,TRBJ2-7,TRBV4-1,TGCGCCAGCAGCCATCAAGGGGGCGGCAGGGCGGTAACCTACGAGCAGTACTTC,CASSHQGGGRAVTYEQYF
-,-,TRBJ2-2,TRBV4-1,TGCGCCAGCAGCCTCCAGGGCAGGGGCCTTTTGCGAGACACCGGGGAGCTGTTTTTT,CASSLQGRGLLRDTGELFF
-,TRBD1,TRBJ2-7,TRBV30,TGTGCCTGGAGTCTTACAGGGGGCGAGCAGTACTTC,CAWSLTGGEQYF
-,TRBD2,TRBJ2-7,TRBV7-9,TGTGCCAGCAGGGAAGGCGGGAGCTCCTACGAGCAGTACTTC,CASREGGSSYEQYF
-,TRBD2,TRBJ2-3,TRBV10-3,TGTGCCATCAGTGAATCTAGCGGGACTAGCACAGATACGCAGTATTTT,CAISESSGTSTDTQYF
-,TRBD2,TRBJ2-1,TRBV29-1,TGCAGCGTTGAAGGTCCCCCAAGCGGGAGGTACAATGAGCAGTTCTTC,CSVEGPPSGRYNEQFF
-,-,TRBJ1-2,TRBV28,TGTGCCAGCAGTTTAGTGGGCCGAACCGTTGGGGGCTACACCTTC,CASSLVGRTVGGYTF
-,TRBD2,TRBJ2-1,TRBV2,TGTGCCAGCAGTGGTACCGGGACTAGCGGATCTGGTGAGCAGTTCTTC,CASSGTGTSGSGEQFF
-,TRBD1,TRBJ2-5,TRBV7-9,TGTGCCAGCAGCTCACTCCCGGGACAGGGGGCACTAGAGACCCAGTACTTC,CASSSLPGQGALETQYF
-,TRBD2,TRBJ2-1,TRBV4-2,TGTGCCAGCAGCCAAGTTCTCGGGACTAGGGGCCTCGATGAGCAGTTCTTC,CASSQVLGTRGLDEQFF
-,-,TRBJ2-5,TRBV28,TGTGCCAGCAGTCCCAGGTCGGAAGAGACCCAGTACTTC,CASSPRSEETQYF
-,-,TRBJ2-7,TRBV10-3,TGTGCCATCAGTGAGTCGACAGGTTGGCCCTACGAGCAGTACTTC,CAISESTGWPYEQYF
-,-,TRBJ2-2,TRBV4-3,TGCGCCAGCAGCCAGTCCGCAGGGGCGGGGGTCAGGACAGGGGAGCTGTTTTTT,CASSQSAGAGVRTGELFF
-,-,TRBJ2-7,TRBV19,TGTGCCAGTAGTTTAACTCCGGGAGCCTACGAGCAGTACTTC,CASSLTPGAYEQYF
-,-,TRBJ2-1,TRBV15,TGTGCCACCAGCTTGCGGGACAATGAGCAGTTCTTC,CATSLRDNEQFF
-,-,TRBJ2-7,TRBV7-9,TGTGCCAGCAGCTTAGTGGGTAGGGGGATTTACGAGCAGTACTTC,CASSLVGRGIYEQYF
-,TRBD1,TRBJ2-3,TRBV5-1,TGCGCCAGCAGCTTGGAACAGGGGTTAACAGATACGCAGTATTTT,CASSLEQGLTDTQYF
-,-,TRBJ1-2,TRBV18,TGTGCCAGCTCCCGCCACCTGGGAGTCGATTACTATGGCTACACCTTC,CASSRHLGVDYYGYTF
once,-,TRBJ2-6,TRBV2,TGTGCCAGCAGGTTGTCAGGGGTTCAATCTTCCTCTGGGGCCAACGTCCTGACTTTC,CASRLSGVQSSSGANVLTF
-,TRBD2,TRBJ2-7,TRBV27,TGTGCCAGCAGTTCCGGACTAGCATCCGGCGAGCAGTACTTC,CASSSGLASGEQYF
-,TRBD1,TRBJ2-2,TRBV7-9,TGTGCCAGCAGCCCGACAGGGGGAAAGGCGAACACCGGGGAGCTGTTTTTT,CASSPTGGKANTGELFF
-,TRBD2,TRBJ2-7,TRBV6-6,TGTGCCAGCAGTCTCTCCGGGACTAGCGGCACCTACGAGCAGTACTTC,CASSLSGTSGTYEQYF